This TCR beta chain appears in the sequencing data of a study of tumor-infiltrating lymphocytes in oesophageal squamous cell carcinoma. TCRdb called the PCR reads again in MiXCR, with one record for every CDR3 protein. The sample contains nearly 20,000 distinct CDR3 sequences, roughly 40% of which appear only once. Notes on this clonotype: This CDR3 fails to terminate in the conserved phenylalanine or tryptophan, so it likely reflects a read error. It is unclear where the CDR3 begins or ends on the DNA, so no DNA is shown, and the CDR3 is as TCRdb lists it.

The CDR3 length equals 15 residues, ends included. In germline, CDR1 is MDHEN, CDR2 SYDVKM. The TCR sequence derives from a male donor with esophageal squamous cell carcinoma. The V gene is TRBV28, the J gene TRBJ2-5; no DNA check was done on the table's D call, TRBD1. The sequencing sample was made of esophageal tumor tissue. The CDR3 loop is CASTGQTNYGYTFGS.